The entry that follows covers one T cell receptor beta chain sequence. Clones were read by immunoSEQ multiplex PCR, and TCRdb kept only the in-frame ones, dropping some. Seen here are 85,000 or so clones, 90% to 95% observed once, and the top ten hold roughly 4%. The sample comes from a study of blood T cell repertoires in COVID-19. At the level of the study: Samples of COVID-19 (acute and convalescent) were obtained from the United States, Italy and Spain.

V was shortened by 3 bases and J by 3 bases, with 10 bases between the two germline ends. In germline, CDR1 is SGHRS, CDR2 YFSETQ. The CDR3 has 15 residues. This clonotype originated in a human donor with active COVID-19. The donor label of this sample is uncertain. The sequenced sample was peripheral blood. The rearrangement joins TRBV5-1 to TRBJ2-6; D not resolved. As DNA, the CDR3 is TGCGCCAGCAGCTCAGACTGGTTTGGGGCCAACGTCCTGACTTTC. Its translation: CASSSDWFGANVLTF.